This T cell receptor (beta chain) was found in a study of cytomegalovirus exposure and HLA in healthy donors. To note about this clone: Antigen unknown.

In the PCR, 60 Vbeta and 13 Jbeta primers were used. TCRdb's copy holds only in-frame clones and misses some; the assay was immunoSEQ multiplex PCR. The table includes about 140,000 clones, 88% detected once. Study-level results: Apart from CMV serostatus, no immune exposure information was available. Cytomegalovirus-associated status was assigned to fewer than 200 TCR beta chains.

This sequence was found in a woman aged 40 to 50 in good health and CMV-seronegative. The sequenced material came from PBMCs.

CDR3 sequence (DNA): TGTGCCAGTAAGGCGAACACACAGATTCAAGAGACCCAGTACTTC. Encoded protein: CASKANTQIQETQYF. The rearrangement links TRBV19 to TRBJ2-5; D is unresolved. V was pared by 7 bases and J by 2 bases, with 17 bases between. Germline V gene data show CDR1 as LNHDA and CDR2 as SQIVND (reference sequence). The CDR3 covers 15 residues.